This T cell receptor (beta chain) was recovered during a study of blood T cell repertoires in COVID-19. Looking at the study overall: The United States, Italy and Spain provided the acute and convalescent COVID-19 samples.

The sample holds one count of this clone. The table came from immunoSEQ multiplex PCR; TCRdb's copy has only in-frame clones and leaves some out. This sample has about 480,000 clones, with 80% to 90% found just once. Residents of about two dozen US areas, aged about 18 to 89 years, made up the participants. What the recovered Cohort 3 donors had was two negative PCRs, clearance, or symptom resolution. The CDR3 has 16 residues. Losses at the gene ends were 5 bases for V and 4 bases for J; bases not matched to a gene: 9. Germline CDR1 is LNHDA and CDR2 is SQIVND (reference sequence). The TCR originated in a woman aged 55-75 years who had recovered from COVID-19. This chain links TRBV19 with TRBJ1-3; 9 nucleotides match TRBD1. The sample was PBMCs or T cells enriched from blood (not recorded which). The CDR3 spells CASSPSGTGLGNTIYF. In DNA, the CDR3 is TGTGCCAGTAGTCCCTCCGGGACAGGGCTCGGAAACACCATATATTTT.